One and the same sample provided the 8 T cell receptor beta chains below, sequenced in a study of radiotherapy plus CTLA-4 blockade in lung cancer (dated by TCRdb to between 2017 and 2018). Libraries were made using the immunoSEQ multiplex PCR assay. Drawn from immuneACCESS, this table holds only the in-frame rearrangements with V and J called that TCRdb kept. Clones are partly lost; checked studies trace under half to an unresolved V gene and leave the rest unexplained. Across this sample there are 120,000 or so clones, with about four fifths seen only once. The ten largest account for 4.5% to 6.5% of the sample. The starting material was peripheral blood, obtained from a patient treated with radiotherapy plus ipilimumab. Receptors were obtained from a human donor with non-small cell lung cancer who had a partial response to radiotherapy plus ipilimumab.

The chain has TRBV13 and TRBJ2-3; D perhaps matches TRBD2 (6 bases). V dropped 3 bases and J dropped 4 bases, with 11 bases sitting between them. CDR1 PRHDT and CDR2 FYEKMQ come from the germline V gene (reference sequence). The CDR3 sequence is 14 residues long. The CDR3 loop is CASSLAGISDTQYF. The CDR3 bases are TGTGCCAGCAGCTTGGCGGGGATATCAGATACGCAGTATTTT. The entire variable domain, with the rest obtained from reference TRBV13 and TRBJ2-3, is as follows: AAGVIQSPRHLIKEKRETATLKCYPIPRHDTVYWYQQGPGQDPQFLISFYEKMQSDKGSIPDRFSAQQFSDYHSELNMSSLELGDSALYFCASSLAGISDTQYFGPGTRLTVL.

This sequence joins TRBV5-4 and TRBJ1-1; D may be TRBD1 (6 bases). Per germline, CDR1 SGHNT and CDR2 YYREEE (reference sequence). CDR3 size: 14 residues. The V end was cut by 6 bases, the J end by 0 bases, with 12 bases between. Written as DNA, the CDR3 is TGTGCCAGCAATGAGGGGGTCATGAACACTGAAGCTTTCTTT. This translates into CASNEGVMNTEAFF.

The chain employs TRBV6-1 and TRBJ2-1; 14 nucleotides line up with TRBD2. CDR1 and CDR2 from the germline V gene are MNHNS and SASEGT. The J segment lost 3 bases and the V segment lost 1 base, leaving 8 bases of the junction unmatched. The CDR3 is made up of 19 amino acids. The CDR3 is CASSEDSRLAGGLYNEQFF. The CDR3 coding sequence is TGTGCCAGCAGTGAAGACTCCCGACTAGCGGGAGGGCTCTACAATGAGCAGTTCTTC.

Notes on this clone: This sample includes further DNA sequences coding for the same CDR3. The rearrangement links TRBV29-1 to TRBJ1-1, with 11 bases matching TRBD1. The CDR3 runs to 16 residues. J gave up 5 bases and V 6 bases, and 14 bases lay outside the gene matches. The germline gives CDR1 SQVTM, CDR2 ANQGSEA. Here the CDR3 reads CSVGGQGVVGGTEAFF. CDR3 in DNA: TGCAGCGTGGGGGGACAGGGGGTGGTGGGGGGTACTGAAGCTTTCTTT.

This sequence joins TRBV1 and TRBJ1-4; TRBD1, the table's D call, was not compared with the DNA. TRBV1 is a pseudogene segment. The CDR3 has 16 residues. The CDR3 bases are TGCACCAGCAGCCAGGATCAAACCGGGACACCCGAAAAACTGTTTTTT. Amino acid sequence: CTSSQDQTGTPEKLFF.

V and J are TRBV7-2 and TRBJ2-1; 8 nucleotides align to TRBD1. Per germline, CDR1 SGHTA and CDR2 FQGNSA. The CDR3 loop spans 14 amino acids. J gave up 9 bases and V 5 bases, and 9 bases lay outside the gene matches. CDR3 in DNA: TGTGCCAGCAGCGCCGGACAGGGACGGGGTGAGCAGTTCTTC. Its protein product is CASSAGQGRGEQFF.

This clone was observed once. The chain employs TRBV28 and TRBJ2-7; D remains ambiguous. Trimming shortened V by 2 bases and J by 2 bases, and 10 bases separated the two germline ends. The germline gives CDR1 MDHEN, CDR2 SYDVKM. This CDR3 contains 14 residues. CDR3 amino acids: CASSLPGVAYEQYF. As DNA, the CDR3 is TGTGCCAGCAGTTTACCAGGTGTGGCCTACGAGCAGTACTTC.

This clone has a single count. The CDR3 protein is CASSPDRRDATGELFF. CDR3 bases: TGCGCCAGCAGCCCGGACAGGAGGGATGCGACCGGGGAGCTGTTTTTT. This sequence joins TRBV5-1 and TRBJ2-2, with a weak D call TRBD1 (7 bases). Germline V gives CDR1 SGHRS, CDR2 YFSETQ. CDR3 length: 16 residues. The V end was cut by 4 bases, the J end by 5 bases, with 18 bases between.